The clone carrying this TCR beta chain was seen a few times. Its antigen is as yet unknown. Researchers collected about 9.1 milliliters of peripheral blood from every single donor. The source of the sample is a study of blood T cells in healthy people across ages. CDR1 MGHDK and CDR2 SYGVNS come from the germline V gene. There are 15 residues in the CDR3. Trimming left V 3 bases short and J 11 bases short, with 22 bases between. The use of a sample-barcoded 5' primer and a J-beta primer mix characterized a second PCR of 7 to 11 cycles. One entry per CDR3 protein, called by TCRdb with MiXCR from the 5' RACE reads. The profile shows 1.4 million or so distinct CDR3 sequences, 35% to 45% of them singletons. The study, taken as a whole, reports: Naive CD4+ cell counts and diversity both ran higher in long-lived than in aged donors. A roughly linear fall in TCR beta diversity per million T cells was seen with increasing age.

The chain couples TRBV25-1 to TRBJ2-5, with unresolved D. Sequencing was done on a sample of blood. This TCR was recovered from a woman under 30 in good health. CDR3 protein: CASSDPRVPYNEQYF. CDR3 DNA sequence: TGTGCCAGCAGTGACCCCCGGGTCCCCTACAATGAGCAGTACTTC.